The T cell receptor (beta chain) described here comes from a study of T cells in Graves' hyperthyroidism and ophthalmopathy. RNA transcripts yielded amplified TCR beta CDR3 regions. The TCR CDR3 first-round RT-PCR relied on the HTBI primer set. TCRdb reprocessed the multiplex PCR reads via MiXCR and lists one record per CDR3 protein. Of hundreds of thousands of distinct CDR3 sequences in the sample, over 35% were seen once. No progression to ophthalmopathy during 18 months of follow-up defined stable disease. On the basis of clinical symptoms, serum thyroxine and TRAb, thyroid ultrasound and orbital computed tomography, diagnoses were made. The germline V gene encodes CDR1 SGHKS and CDR2 YYEKEE (reference sequence). The CDR3 loop spans 14 amino acids. Note on this clonotype: The junction departs from the called germline gene at one end, perhaps through a read error.

The chain has TRBV5-5 and TRBJ2-7, with TRBD2 as a possible D gene (5 bases). The TCR was taken from a man between 18 and 35 years old with Graves' hyperthyroidism. The sample comprised blood. Here the CDR3 DNA reads TGCGCCAGCAGCTTACGGCTAAGCGGTTACGAGCAGTACTTC. Translated, it gives CASSLRLSGYEQYF. Complete variable domain (other parts from reference TRBV5-5 and TRBJ2-7): DAGVTQSPTHLIKTRGQQVTLRCSPISGHKSVSWYQQVLGQGPQFIFQYYEKEERGRGNFPDRFSARQFPNYSSELNVNALLLGDSALYLCASSLRLSGYEQYFGPGTRLTVT.